The 6 T cell receptor beta chains presented below share a single source sample, sequenced in a study of blood T cell repertoires in COVID-19. Assay: immunoSEQ multiplex PCR; the TCRdb copy retains only in-frame clones and omits some. The data contain some 150,000 clones, approximately 80% of them singletons. Sample: peripheral blood. The receptor set was obtained from a woman aged 40 to 49 with active or convalescent COVID-19.

This clone is a singleton in its sample. The chain recombines TRBV27 with TRBJ2-3, with TRBD2 identical over 7 bases. The CDR3 extends over 13 amino acids. V was pared by 11 bases and J by 2 bases, with 7 bases of the junction left unmatched. Germline V gene sequence: CDR1 MNHEY, CDR2 SMNVEV (reference sequence). CDR3 protein: CASGRGDTDTQYF. In DNA, the CDR3 is TGTGCCTCAGGGAGGGGAGACACAGATACGCAGTATTTT.

J is TRBJ1-6 and V is TRBV6-6; D perhaps matches TRBD1 (6 bases). Trimming removed 2 bases at V and 5 bases at J, with 7 bases between. This CDR3 contains 14 residues. In germline, CDR1 is MNHNY, CDR2 SVGAGI (reference sequence). The CDR3 bases are TGTGCCAGCAGTTACAACAGGGATAATTCACCCCTCCACTTT. Translated: CASSYNRDNSPLHF.

This clone was counted a few times. The chain joins TRBV7-9 to TRBJ2-7; the D gene is possibly TRBD2 (7 bases). Germline loops: CDR1 SEHNR, CDR2 FQNEAQ (reference sequence). This CDR3 region has 14 residues. The V gene lost 6 bases and the J gene lost 4 bases, with 16 bases spanning the gap. CDR3 DNA sequence: TGTGCCAGCAGTGCAGGGAGGGGGTCTTACGAGCAGTACTTC. Protein product: CASSAGRGSYEQYF.

This clone was found once. The chain combines TRBV9 with TRBJ2-4; D remains ambiguous. The germline V gene has CDR1 SGDLS and CDR2 YYNGEE. The CDR3 totals 14 residues. V shed 0 bases and J shed 8 bases, with 12 bases lying between them. In DNA form, the CDR3 reads TGTGCCAGCAGCGTAGGGGCCCCACAAGACATTCAGTACTTC. Translating gives CASSVGAPQDIQYF. The full variable domain, completed using reference TRBV9 and TRBJ2-4, is DSGVTQTPKHLITATGQRVTLRCSPRSGDLSVYWYQQSLDQGLQFLIQYYNGEERAKGNILERFSAQQFPDLHSELNLSSLELGDSALYFCASSVGAPQDIQYFGAGTRLSVL.

The CDR3 DNA follows: TGTGCCAGCAGGTCTATGCGGGGGCCCTCCTACGAGCAGTACTTC. Its protein is CASRSMRGPSYEQYF. This sequence joins TRBV27 and TRBJ2-7, with D possibly TRBD2 on 7 matching bases. CDR3 length: 15 residues. V was clipped by 6 bases and J by 0 bases, with 15 bases between them. The V gene's germline CDR1 is MNHEY and CDR2 SMNVEV (reference sequence).

This chain joins TRBV19 and TRBJ1-6, with 7 bases matching TRBD1. The CDR3 contains 15 residues. V lost 7 bases and J lost 5; bases outside the gene matches: 8. Germline V gives CDR1 LNHDA, CDR2 SQIVND (reference sequence). The CDR3 protein is CASKRTGTDNSPLHF. CDR3 coding DNA: TGTGCCAGTAAACGGACCGGGACAGATAATTCACCCCTCCACTTT. Together with reference TRBV19 and TRBJ1-6, the CDR3 gives the full variable domain: DGGITQSPKYLFRKEGQNVTLSCEQNLNHDAMYWYRQDPGQGLRLIYYSQIVNDFQKGDIAEGYSVSREKKESFPLTVTSAQKNPTAFYLCASKRTGTDNSPLHFGNGTRLTVT.